One sample yielded the 9 T cell receptor beta chains listed below, sequenced in a study of tumor-infiltrating lymphocytes in primary liver carcinoma. Germline DNA was extracted too, while blood RNA derived from unsorted whole blood. Reverse transcription of about 500 ng total RNA with a constant-region primer produced TCR beta cDNA. Each TCR beta library was derived from three nested multiplex PCR rounds that employed slightly modified ARM-PCR. Investigators reported that the first two PCR rounds, at 10 to 11 cycles each, used TRBV1-TRBV30 forward primers with a C-beta reverse primer. Each CDR3 protein is one row after TCRdb ran MiXCR on the multiplex PCR reads. The sample lists some 320,000 distinct CDR3 sequences; less than 75% were seen once. Sequencing used peripheral blood. Source of these receptors: a man aged 40-49 years with primary liver carcinoma and hepatitis B virus infection.

A note on this clonotype: Just one base apart from a much larger clone, this may be a read error. This chain joins TRBV6-1 and TRBJ2-7; D is uncertain. The CDR3 consists of 12 residues. CDR1 is MNHNS and CDR2 is SASEGT in the germline V gene. CDR3: CVSSRNDWEQYF. The CDR3 DNA is TGTGTCAGCAGCAGAAATGATTGGGAGCAGTACTTC.

This clonotype was picked up many times. The V call is TRBV5-5, the J call TRBJ1-1, with D perhaps TRBD1 (5 bases). The CDR3 length is 16 residues. The V and J ends lost 1 base and 0 bases respectively, with 13 bases between them. Looked up from germline, CDR1 is SGHKS and CDR2 is YYEKEE (reference sequence). This CDR3 is CASSLRFGGMNTEAFF. The CDR3 DNA reads as TGTGCCAGCAGCTTGCGGTTTGGGGGAATGAACACTGAAGCTTTCTTT.

In regard to this clonotype: A much larger clone lies a single base off, so this may be a read error. This chain connects TRBV10-3 to TRBJ2-1; D remains unclear. The CDR3 runs to 13 residues. The germline gives CDR1 ENHRY, CDR2 SYGVKD. The CDR3 region has the DNA TGTACCATCACCTCCGGCGGAGACAATGAGCAGTTCTTC. Its protein is CTITSGGDNEQFF.

This clonotype was picked up a small number of times. The rearrangement uses TRBV7-9 and TRBJ1-1, with TRBD1 matching 7 bases. V lost 4 bases, J lost 1 base, and 6 bases stayed unmatched. CDR1 and CDR2 from the germline V gene are SEHNR and FQNEAQ (reference sequence). The CDR3 consists of 15 residues. CDR3 region: CASSWGDRSNTEAFF. The CDR3 nucleotides are TGTGCCAGCAGCTGGGGGGACAGATCGAACACTGAAGCTTTCTTT. Together with reference TRBV7-9 and TRBJ1-1, the CDR3 gives the full variable domain: DTGVSQNPRHKITKRGQNVTFRCDPISEHNRLYWYRQTLGQGPEFLTYFQNEAQLEKSRLLSDRFSAERPKGSFSTLEIQRTEQGDSAMYLCASSWGDRSNTEAFFGQGTRLTVV.

As for this clonotype: One end of the junction fails to match germline, which may point to a read error. The chain links TRBV14 to TRBJ2-7, with D perhaps matching TRBD1 (6 bases). Germline assignment: CDR1 SGHDN and CDR2 FVKESK. The CDR3 is 14 amino acids. The CDR3 loop is CVSSLRTASYEQYF. As DNA, the CDR3 is TGTGTCAGCAGCCTCCGGACAGCCTCCTACGAGCAGTACTTC.

To note about this clonotype: It may be a read error: a sequence one base away is much more abundant. The chain couples TRBV6-1 to TRBJ1-6; D gene ambiguous. V was shortened by 5 bases and J by 7 bases, with 12 bases between the two germline ends. Germline CDR1 and CDR2: MNHNS and SASEGT. The CDR3 has 14 residues. The chain's CDR3 is CASSLHNFNSPLHF. CDR3 coding DNA: TGTGCCAGCAGTCTACATAATTTCAATTCACCCCTCCACTTT.

This clonotype came up many times. The chain combines TRBV5-5 with TRBJ1-4; D gene uncertain. Germline loops: CDR1 SGHKS, CDR2 YYEKEE (reference sequence). The CDR3 covers 14 residues. Trimming took off 2 bases at V and 4 bases at J, with 9 bases between the two ends. The CDR3 region has the DNA TGTGCCAGCAGCTTAGGGAGCCTTAATGAAAAACTGTTTTTT. It yields the protein CASSLGSLNEKLFF.

Concerning this clonotype itself: A read error may be the cause here, since a much bigger clone is one base away. The gene calls are TRBV10-3 and TRBJ2-7; D remains unclear. In germline, CDR1 is ENHRY, CDR2 SYGVKD. With 3 bases removed from V and 0 bases from J, the gap between germline ends came to 12 bases. This CDR3 contains 15 residues. The CDR3: CAISDSEMNSYEQYF. Written as DNA, the CDR3 is TGTGCCATCAGTGACTCTGAGATGAACTCCTACGAGCAGTACTTC.

As to this clonotype: Given a much more abundant clone one base away, this may be a read error. The V call is TRBV11-2, the J call TRBJ2-5; 10 positions match TRBD2. In germline, CDR1 is SGHAT, CDR2 FQNNGV. CDR3 size: 14 residues. CDR3 DNA: TGTGTCAGCAGCGGGGGGGGGGGACAAGAGACCCAGTACTTC. Encoded protein: CVSSGGGGQETQYF.